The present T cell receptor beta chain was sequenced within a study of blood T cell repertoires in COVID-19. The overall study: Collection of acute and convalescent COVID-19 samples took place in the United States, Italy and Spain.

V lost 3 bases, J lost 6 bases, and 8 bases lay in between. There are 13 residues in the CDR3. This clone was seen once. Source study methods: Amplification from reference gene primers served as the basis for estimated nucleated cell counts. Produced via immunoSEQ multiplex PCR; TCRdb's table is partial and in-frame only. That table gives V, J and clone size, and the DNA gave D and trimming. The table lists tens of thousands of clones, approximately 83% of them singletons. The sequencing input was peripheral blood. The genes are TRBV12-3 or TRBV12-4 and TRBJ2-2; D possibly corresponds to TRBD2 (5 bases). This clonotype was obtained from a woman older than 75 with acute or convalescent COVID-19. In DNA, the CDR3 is TGTGCCAGCAGTTTTGGGCGGGCCGGGGAGCTGTTTTTT. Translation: CASSFGRAGELFF.